Listed here is a single T cell receptor beta chain. The data were taken from a study of PD-1 blockade in classical Hodgkin lymphoma. The CDR3 runs 15 residues. From germline, CDR1 is SGHTA and CDR2 FQGNSA. The ends were cut back, 0 bases at V and 1 base at J, with 9 bases in the middle. Sequencing used immunoSEQ multiplex PCR; TCRdb keeps in-frame clones, though not all of them. Altogether 40,000 to 45,000 clones are present, approximately 70% being singletons, with the ten largest covering 2.8%. The patients all showed relapse after autologous stem cell transplantation, while their brentuximab vedotin exposure varied.

This receptor was taken from a human donor with classical Hodgkin lymphoma. This specimen was peripheral blood mononuclear cells (PBMCs), taken before the second cycle of nivolumab. The genes are TRBV7-2 and TRBJ1-1, with D uncertain. CDR3 protein: CASSLASKRNTEAFF. As DNA, the CDR3 is TGTGCCAGCAGCTTAGCCTCTAAGAGGAACACTGAAGCTTTCTTT.